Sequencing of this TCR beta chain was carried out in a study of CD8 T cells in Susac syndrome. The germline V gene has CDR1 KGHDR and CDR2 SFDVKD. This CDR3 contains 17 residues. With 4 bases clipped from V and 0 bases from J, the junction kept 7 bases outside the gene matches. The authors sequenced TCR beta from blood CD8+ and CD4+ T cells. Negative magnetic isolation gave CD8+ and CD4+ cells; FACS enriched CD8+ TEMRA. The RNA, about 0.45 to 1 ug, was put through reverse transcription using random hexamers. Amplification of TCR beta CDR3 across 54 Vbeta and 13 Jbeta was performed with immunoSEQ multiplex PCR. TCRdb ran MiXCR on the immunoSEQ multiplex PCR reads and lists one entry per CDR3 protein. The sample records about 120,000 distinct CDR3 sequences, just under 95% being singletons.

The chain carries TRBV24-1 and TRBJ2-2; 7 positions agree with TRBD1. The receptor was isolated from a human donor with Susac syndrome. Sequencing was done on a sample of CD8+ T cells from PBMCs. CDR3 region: CATSEPRDRTNTGELFF. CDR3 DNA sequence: TGTGCCACCAGTGAGCCCCGGGACAGAACGAACACCGGGGAGCTGTTTTTT.